These 11 T cell receptor beta chains share one sample of origin, sequenced in a study of shared clonotypes between healthy human individuals (dated by TCRdb to about 2020). For the CD8 naive samples, CD45RO-negative cells were positively selected for CCR7, yielding a CD45RA+CCR7+ population from which TemRA cells were excluded. Library preparation was by the immunoSEQ multiplex PCR assay. In its TCRdb copy, this immuneACCESS table keeps in-frame sequences only and misses some clones. Where compared with another copy, unresolved V genes explain less than half of these, and the others have no known cause. This sample comprises some 2.1 million clones, 93% of them detected only once. The ten largest clones add up to around 1.7% of the sample. The source material was naive CD8+ T cells from PBMCs. This specimen's cell subset or site label, interpreted: CD45RA+CCR7+. These TCRs come from a man aged 18 to 30 in good health. Some clones in this sample may be carry-over from other donors' samples.

The J gene is TRBJ1-4, the V gene TRBV7-2, with D possibly matching TRBD1 (6 bases). This CDR3 contains 15 residues. Looked up from germline, CDR1 is SGHTA and CDR2 is FQGNSA. The V end lost 0 bases, the J end lost 4 bases, and 9 bases lay between the germline ends. CDR3 protein: CASSLARTVNEKLFF. The CDR3 nucleotides are TGTGCCAGCAGCTTAGCGAGGACAGTTAATGAAAAACTGTTTTTT. The complete variable domain, with remaining parts taken from reference TRBV7-2 and TRBJ1-4, reads GAGVSQSPSNKVTEKGKDVELRCDPISGHTALYWYRQSLGQGLEFLIYFQGNSAPDKSGLPSDRFSAERTGGSVSTLTIQRTQQEDSAVYLCASSLARTVNEKLFFGSGTQLSVL.

The chain uses TRBV4-2 and TRBJ1-5, with TRBD1 matching 11 bases. J lost 5 bases, V lost 3 bases, and 3 bases had no gene match. In germline, CDR1 is LGHNA, CDR2 YNFKEQ. The CDR3 loop spans 15 amino acids. DNA for the CDR3: TGTGCCAGCAGCCAGCCGGGACAGGGGGATCAGCCCCAGCATTTT. As protein: CASSQPGQGDQPQHF.

CDR3 sequence (DNA): TGTGCCAGCAGTACTGTAGCGTTACGCACAGATACGCAGTATTTT. This sequence encodes CASSTVALRTDTQYF. J is TRBJ2-3 and V is TRBV28; a possible D gene is TRBD2 (5 bases). V lost 5 bases to trimming and J lost 1 base, with 13 bases between them. In germline, CDR1 is MDHEN, CDR2 SYDVKM. This CDR3 contains 15 residues.

The gene calls are TRBV19 and TRBJ1-4, with TRBD1 matching 10 bases. The germline CDR1 and CDR2 sequences are LNHDA and SQIVND (reference sequence). The CDR3 runs to 19 residues. The V and J ends lost 9 bases and 3 bases, in that order; junction bases with no gene match: 19. The CDR3 region has the DNA TGTGCCAGCTCAGACCGGGACAGGGGTCTTTCCTCCCCTAATGAAAAACTGTTTTTT. This translates into CASSDRDRGLSSPNEKLFF.

The chain carries TRBV9 and TRBJ1-2; D might be TRBD1 (6 bases). V dropped 3 bases and J dropped 3 bases, with 15 bases sitting between them. There are 15 residues in the CDR3. Germline CDR1 is SGDLS and CDR2 is YYNGEE. CDR3 DNA sequence: TGTGCCAGCAGCGGGGGAGACAGGTTCTACTATGGCTACACCTTC. Translation gives CASSGGDRFYYGYTF. The full variable domain, its missing parts supplied by reference TRBV9 and TRBJ1-2, is DSGVTQTPKHLITATGQRVTLRCSPRSGDLSVYWYQQSLDQGLQFLIQYYNGEERAKGNILERFSAQQFPDLHSELNLSSLELGDSALYFCASSGGDRFYYGYTFGSGTRLTVV.

This CDR3 is CASSQIGGGSGNTIYF. The CDR3 DNA sequence: TGCGCCAGCAGCCAAATTGGGGGAGGCTCTGGAAACACCATATATTTT. The V gene is TRBV4-1, the J gene TRBJ1-3, with D possibly TRBD1 on 5 matching bases. Trimming took 2 bases from V and 0 from J, leaving 11 bases between them. The CDR3 runs to 16 residues. Germline values: CDR1 MGHRA, CDR2 YSYEKL.

V and J are TRBV9 and TRBJ1-2; 10 bases line up with TRBD1. The CDR3 runs 13 residues. V dropped 3 bases and J dropped 8; count of bases not matched to a gene: 4. The germline CDR1 and CDR2 sequences are SGDLS and YYNGEE. CDR3 sequence reads: CASSGRDRGGYTF. Written as DNA, the CDR3 is TGTGCCAGCAGCGGCCGGGACAGGGGAGGCTACACCTTC.

The V gene is TRBV4-3, the J gene TRBJ2-3, with 9 bases that match TRBD1. The CDR3 is 15 amino acids. V lost 4 bases to trimming and J lost 3 bases; unmatched junction nucleotides: 5. Germline V lookup: CDR1 LGHNA, CDR2 YSLEER. The CDR3: CASSRVQGATDTQYF. In DNA, the CDR3 is TGCGCCAGCAGCCGAGTACAGGGGGCTACAGATACGCAGTATTTT.

The chain links TRBV2 to TRBJ1-2; D unclear. The V and J ends lost 3 bases and 4 bases respectively, with 0 bases between them. CDR3 length: 10 amino acids. The germline V gene has CDR1 SNHLY and CDR2 FYNNEI. CDR3 protein: CASSDYGYTF. The CDR3 DNA is TGTGCCAGCAGTGACTATGGCTACACCTTC.

This chain uses TRBV28 with TRBJ1-5; 7 bases match TRBD1. The CDR3 totals 16 residues. With V trimmed by 5 bases and J by 1 base, 8 bases remained unmatched. Looked up from germline, CDR1 is MDHEN and CDR2 is SYDVKM. The CDR3 DNA is TGTGCCAGCAGTCCCTTACAGGGGACGAGCAATCAGCCCCAGCATTTT. It yields the protein CASSPLQGTSNQPQHF.

This chain uses TRBV15 with TRBJ1-2, with D perhaps TRBD1 (5 bases). V lost 3 bases and J lost 3, with 11 bases in between. Germline V CDR1 and CDR2: LNHNV, YYDKDF (reference sequence). This CDR3 spans 14 amino acids. In DNA, the CDR3 is TGTGCCACCAGCAGGAAACAGGATTACTATGGCTACACCTTC. As protein: CATSRKQDYYGYTF.